This T cell receptor (beta chain) was sequenced in a study of CD8 T cells in ankylosing spondylitis. Libraries for TCR beta were made by quantitative 5'-RACE with molecular barcodes. TCRdb ran MiXCR on the 5' RACE reads and lists one entry per CDR3 protein. The table records over 600,000 distinct CDR3 sequences, roughly 19% of them present only once. The V and J ends lost 3 bases and 6 bases respectively, with 9 bases between them. CDR1 is SGHRS and CDR2 is YFSETQ in the germline V gene. The CDR3 loop spans 13 amino acids. The table lists this clonotype with a few counts. The antigen is unknown. Study-level results: Previously reported in reactive arthritis synovial fluid and blood were some of the motif variants. Ankylosing spondylitis blood appeared to carry a characteristic TCR beta motif of roughly eight highly homologous variants.

Sequencing was performed on blood, either unsorted or a sorted T cell fraction (not recorded which). V is TRBV5-1 and J is TRBJ1-4, with a weak D call TRBD1 (6 bases). The receptor comes from a male donor with ankylosing spondylitis. CDR3 sequence reads: CASSSWTDEKLFF. The DNA for the CDR3 is TGCGCCAGCAGCTCCTGGACAGATGAAAAACTGTTTTTT.